This passage covers 29 T cell receptor beta chains from one sample sequenced in a study of T-cell memory formation after mild COVID-19. Each CDR3 protein gets one entry after TCRdb re-called the 5' RACE reads with MiXCR. This table holds about 340,000 distinct CDR3 sequences, approximately 15% found once. The specimen sequenced was PBMCs or a T cell subset sorted from them (not recorded which). The receptors were sampled from a man between 18 and 35 years old who had mild COVID-19 (a few samples of this study predate the infection). Cell type and time point are not known.

This clonotype showed up just a few times. The V call is TRBV12-3 or TRBV12-4, the J call TRBJ2-2, with 8 bases aligning to TRBD2. Trimming at V came to 8 bases and at J to 0 bases, leaving 8 bases not matched to a gene. The CDR3 is 16 residues long. This chain's CDR3 is CASALGGGTNTGELFF. The CDR3 nucleotides are TGTGCCAGCGCCTTGGGCGGGGGGACGAACACCGGGGAGCTGTTTTTT.

This clonotype occurred many times. This rearrangement joins TRBV12-3 or TRBV12-4 to TRBJ2-5; TRBD1 is a possible D gene (5 bases). V lost 2 bases and J lost 0, with 10 bases in between. The CDR3 is 15 amino acids. The CDR3 nucleotides read TGTGCCAGCAGTTTAAGGTCAGGGTACCAAGAGACCCAGTACTTC. This gives the protein CASSLRSGYQETQYF.

This clonotype was counted only a few times. This chain joins TRBV11-2 and TRBJ2-7; no clear D. V shed 0 bases and J shed 7 bases, with 13 bases lying between them. Per germline, CDR1 SGHAT and CDR2 FQNNGV. The CDR3 consists of 14 residues. CDR3 coding DNA: TGTGCCAGCAGCTTAGATCTGTCCAGTTTGGAGCAGTACTTC. It translates to CASSLDLSSLEQYF.

The chain couples TRBV7-2 to TRBJ1-3; possibly TRBD1 for D (5 bases). Trimming took off 3 bases at V and 3 bases at J, with 12 bases between the two ends. The germline V gene has CDR1 SGHTA and CDR2 FQGNSA. The CDR3 is 15 amino acids. DNA for the CDR3: TGTGCCAGCAGCTTTGTGGGACCAGTTGGAAACACCATATATTTT. Residues: CASSFVGPVGNTIYF.

This clonotype was detected a few times. The chain joins TRBV4-1 to TRBJ1-3; D is unresolved. The germline V gene encodes CDR1 MGHRA and CDR2 YSYEKL. V was shortened by 1 base and J by 0 bases, with 13 bases between the two germline ends. The CDR3 totals 17 residues. CDR3 nucleotides: TGCGCCAGCAGCCAAGGGAATTACAGTCCCTCTGGAAACACCATATATTTT. This translates into CASSQGNYSPSGNTIYF.

This clonotype came up a few times. The chain is built from TRBV5-1 and TRBJ2-5; D not resolved. The CDR3 has 14 residues. V lost 0 bases and J lost 5, with 11 bases in between. Germline assignment: CDR1 SGHRS and CDR2 YFSETQ. The CDR3 DNA follows: TGCGCCAGCAGCTTGGCAGAAAGTAAGGAGACCCAGTACTTC. Translating gives CASSLAESKETQYF. The full variable domain, its missing parts supplied by reference TRBV5-1 and TRBJ2-5, is KAGVTQTPRYLIKTRGQQVTLSCSPISGHRSVSWYQQTPGQGLQFLFEYFSETQRNKGNFPGRFSGRQFSNSRSEMNVSTLELGDSALYLCASSLAESKETQYFGPGTRLLVL.

CDR3 in DNA: TGTGCCAGCAGCTTGGACTTCCGGGGGGCCGGAAATGAGCAGTTCTTC. Protein: CASSLDFRGAGNEQFF. The rearrangement uses TRBV5-6 and TRBJ2-1; TRBD2 is a possible D gene (7 bases). The CDR3 loop spans 16 amino acids. V was pared by 0 bases and J by 7 bases, with 17 bases between. Per germline, CDR1 SGHDT and CDR2 YYEEEE.

A few counts support this clonotype. The J gene is TRBJ1-6, the V gene TRBV7-2; weak D call: TRBD1 (5 bases). The germline V and J ends were trimmed by 5 bases and 9 bases, with 20 bases remaining between them. The length of the CDR3 is 16 residues. Per the germline V gene, CDR1 is SGHTA and CDR2 is FQGNSA. The CDR3 nucleotides are TGTGCCAGCAGCCAACCCACCGGCGGGGCCGGTTCACCCCTCCACTTT. This encodes CASSQPTGGAGSPLHF. Full variable domain (rest looked up from reference TRBV7-2 and TRBJ1-6): GAGVSQSPSNKVTEKGKDVELRCDPISGHTALYWYRQSLGQGLEFLIYFQGNSAPDKSGLPSDRFSAERTGGSVSTLTIQRTQQEDSAVYLCASSQPTGGAGSPLHFGNGTRLTVT.

A remark on this clonotype: One end of the junction varies from germline; a read error may be responsible. V gene TRBV12-3 or TRBV12-4 combines with J gene TRBJ1-1; D is undetermined. This CDR3 region has 11 residues. DNA of the CDR3: TGTGCCAGCAGTCTACGGGTGTCTGGGGAGTTT. It translates to CASSLRVSGEF.

V usage is TRBV25-1 and J usage is TRBJ1-1; D ambiguous. V was cut by 3 bases and J by 2 bases, with 13 bases left in between. CDR1 MGHDK and CDR2 SYGVNS come from the germline V gene. CDR3 size: 15 residues. DNA for the CDR3: TGTGCCAGCAGTGACCAGCTAAGTCCAAACACTGAAGCTTTCTTT. Residues: CASSDQLSPNTEAFF.

The gene calls are TRBV7-7 and TRBJ2-2; weak D call: TRBD1 (6 bases). Germline assignment: CDR1 SSHAT and CDR2 FNYEAQ (reference sequence). Trimming stripped 1 base from V and 2 bases from J, with 11 bases between. This CDR3 has 16 residues. The CDR3 nucleotides are TGTGCCAGCAGCTTAGAAGGCAGGGGTAACACCGGGGAGCTGTTTTTT. Amino acid sequence: CASSLEGRGNTGELFF.

This clonotype has a count of ten or more. The chain employs TRBV7-9 and TRBJ2-7; 10 bases are shared with TRBD1. The V gene's germline CDR1 is SEHNR and CDR2 FQNEAQ (reference sequence). After removal of 1 base from V and 6 bases from J, the junction contained 9 bases not matched to a gene. The CDR3 runs 16 residues. The CDR3 region has the DNA TGTGCCAGCAGCTTAGGACAGGGGGCCTTGGAGTCCGAGCAGTACTTC. It codes for CASSLGQGALESEQYF.

This chain links TRBV4-1 with TRBJ2-1; possibly TRBD1 or TRBD2 for D (5 bases each). Trimming took 3 bases from V and 12 from J, leaving 15 bases between them. Looked up from germline, CDR1 is MGHRA and CDR2 is YSYEKL. This CDR3 is 13 amino acids long. The CDR3 nucleotides are TGCGCCAGCAGCCAGCCTCAAGGGGAGCGGCAGTTCTTC. It encodes CASSQPQGERQFF.

In nucleotides, the CDR3 is TGTGCCAGCAGTATCTACCTTCGCGGGGCGACAGATACGCAGTATTTT. It is translated as CASSIYLRGATDTQYF. This chain connects TRBV9 to TRBJ2-3, with D tentatively TRBD2 (6 bases). Germline lookup yields CDR1 SGDLS and CDR2 YYNGEE. The CDR3 is made up of 16 amino acids. The V end was cut by 5 bases, the J end by 3 bases, with 19 bases between.

V and J are TRBV9 and TRBJ1-2, with a possible D match to TRBD1 (6 bases). Per the germline V gene, CDR1 is SGDLS and CDR2 is YYNGEE. There are 19 residues in the CDR3. Trimming took off 4 bases at V and 0 bases at J, with 25 bases between the two ends. For the CDR3, the DNA is TGTGCCAGCAGCCCAAGCTCGAGGGACATCCTGGGGTCTAACTATGGCTACACCTTC. Translating it yields CASSPSSRDILGSNYGYTF. The full variable domain, with the rest looked up from reference TRBV9 and TRBJ1-2, is DSGVTQTPKHLITATGQRVTLRCSPRSGDLSVYWYQQSLDQGLQFLIQYYNGEERAKGNILERFSAQQFPDLHSELNLSSLELGDSALYFCASSPSSRDILGSNYGYTFGSGTRLTVV.

This clonotype has more than one count but fewer than ten. V usage is TRBV10-3 and J usage is TRBJ2-2, with a weak D call TRBD1 (7 bases). This CDR3 contains 15 residues. Trimming stripped 7 bases from V and 4 bases from J, with 16 bases between. Germline V gene data show CDR1 as ENHRY and CDR2 as SYGVKD. CDR3 loop: CAITERQGGTGELFF. The CDR3 nucleotides read TGTGCCATCACCGAGCGACAGGGAGGCACCGGGGAGCTGTTTTTT.

The CDR3 nucleotides are TGTGCCAGCAGTTCCCATGGACAGCAAAATGAGCAGTTCTTC. It is translated as CASSSHGQQNEQFF. J is TRBJ2-1 and V is TRBV12-3 or TRBV12-4; tentatively, D is TRBD1 (6 bases). The CDR3 loop spans 14 amino acids. V gave up 4 bases and J gave up 7 bases, with 14 bases separating them.

This clonotype was counted ten times or more. This chain links TRBV7-3 with TRBJ2-1; D uncertain. CDR3 length equals 16 residues. Deletions cut 5 bases from V and 6 bases from J, with 20 bases between. Germline V gene data show CDR1 as SGHTA and CDR2 as FQGTGA. The CDR3 loop is CASSMTPSTTLNEQFF. The CDR3 DNA reads as TGTGCCAGCAGCATGACTCCTTCCACGACCCTCAATGAGCAGTTCTTC.

In this sample, this clonotype turned up a few times. V and J are TRBV12-3 or TRBV12-4 and TRBJ2-1; the match to TRBD2 covers 8 bases. Unmatched junction bases numbered 6, after V lost 0 bases and J lost 8 bases. The CDR3 contains 15 residues. The CDR3 is CASSLAWGREDEQFF. In nucleotides, the CDR3 is TGTGCCAGCAGTTTAGCCTGGGGGCGGGAGGATGAGCAGTTCTTC.

The genes are TRBV7-8 and TRBJ1-1; 7 bases fit TRBD1. V lost 5 bases, J lost 4 bases, and 10 bases stayed unmatched. This CDR3 has 15 amino acids. Germline V gene lookup returns CDR1 SGHVS and CDR2 FQNEAQ. The CDR3 nucleotides read TGTGCCAGCAGCCCCGGGACAGAGAAGGGCACTGAAGCTTTCTTT. Translation gives CASSPGTEKGTEAFF.

This sequence joins TRBV3-1 and TRBJ2-1; D tentatively reads TRBD1 or TRBD2 (5 bases each). CDR1 LGHDT and CDR2 YNNKEL come from the germline V gene (reference sequence). The CDR3 is 16 residues long. The germline V and J ends were trimmed by 4 bases and 5 bases, with 18 bases remaining between them. In nucleotides, the CDR3 is TGTGCCAGCAGCCCAATACCTACGGGGACCCACAATGAGCAGTTCTTC. As protein: CASSPIPTGTHNEQFF.

The rearrangement joins TRBV7-9 to TRBJ2-3; TRBD1 is a possible D gene (6 bases). The CDR3 contains 16 residues. V was clipped by 5 bases and J by 2 bases, with 17 bases between them. Germline assignment: CDR1 SEHNR and CDR2 FQNEAQ (reference sequence). CDR3 sequence reads: CASSPRQDKNTDTQYF. CDR3 nucleotide sequence: TGTGCCAGCAGCCCCCGACAGGATAAGAACACAGATACGCAGTATTTT.

This clonotype was seen more than once but under ten times. CDR3 nucleotide sequence: TGTGCCAGCAGTGAAGGCGGACCGTTAGAGACCCAGTACTTC. Amino acid sequence: CASSEGGPLETQYF. The rearrangement links TRBV6-1 to TRBJ2-5; D gene unclear. This CDR3 has 14 residues. CDR1 MNHNS and CDR2 SASEGT come from the germline V gene. V was trimmed by 1 base and J by 4 bases, leaving 10 bases between them.

This chain links TRBV7-2 with TRBJ2-5; maybe TRBD1 (6 bases). V was cut by 5 bases and J by 0 bases, with 13 bases left in between. This CDR3 is built from 15 residues. CDR1 and CDR2 (germline): SGHTA, FQGNSA. The CDR3 here is CASSPEQGYQETQYF. The CDR3 nucleotides read TGTGCCAGCAGCCCCGAACAGGGCTACCAAGAGACCCAGTACTTC.

This clonotype was seen only a few times. The CDR3 spells CASSRGQGGKETQYF. The CDR3 bases are TGCGCCAGCAGCCGTGGACAGGGCGGGAAAGAGACCCAGTACTTC. The rearrangement uses TRBV4-3 and TRBJ2-5, with 8 nucleotides matching TRBD1. The junction had 7 bases not matched to a gene; V was cut back by 4 bases and J by 3 bases. Germline values: CDR1 LGHNA, CDR2 YSLEER. The CDR3 spans 15 residues.

This clonotype appeared a few times. The chain recombines TRBV29-1 with TRBJ2-5, with D hard to call. The CDR3 totals 13 residues. Trimming cost V 3 bases and J 5 bases, with 13 bases left between them. CDR1 is SQVTM and CDR2 is ANQGSEA in the germline V gene. CDR3 amino acids: CSVDFPAGETQYF. Written as DNA, the CDR3 is TGCAGCGTTGATTTTCCAGCAGGCGAGACCCAGTACTTC.

This chain uses TRBV5-6 with TRBJ2-6; D call uncertain. The CDR3 is 15 amino acids. The V gene's germline CDR1 is SGHDT and CDR2 YYEEEE. V lost 5 bases and J 1 base, leaving 10 bases between the germline ends. The DNA of the CDR3 is TGTGCCAGCAGATGGATAGGATCTGGGGCCAACGTCCTGACTTTC. This sequence encodes CASRWIGSGANVLTF.

V and J are TRBV7-3 and TRBJ2-3; 11 nucleotides agree with TRBD2. Losses at the gene ends were 5 bases for V and 5 bases for J; bases not matched to a gene: 9. This CDR3 region has 16 residues. CDR1 is SGHTA and CDR2 is FQGTGA in the germline V gene. CDR3 residues: CASSLRLAGFGDTQYF. CDR3 in DNA: TGTGCCAGCAGCCTGCGACTAGCGGGGTTTGGAGATACGCAGTATTTT.

This clonotype occurred a few times. The chain combines TRBV20-1 with TRBJ2-2, with 9 bases matching TRBD2. V shed 6 bases, J shed 3 bases, and the junction held 8 bases outside the gene matches. This CDR3 is 15 amino acids long. Germline CDR1 is DFQATT and CDR2 is SNEGSKA (reference sequence). CDR3 nucleotides: TGCAGTGCATCAGAGCGGGGGGCATACACCGGGGAGCTGTTTTTT. Its translation is CSASERGAYTGELFF.